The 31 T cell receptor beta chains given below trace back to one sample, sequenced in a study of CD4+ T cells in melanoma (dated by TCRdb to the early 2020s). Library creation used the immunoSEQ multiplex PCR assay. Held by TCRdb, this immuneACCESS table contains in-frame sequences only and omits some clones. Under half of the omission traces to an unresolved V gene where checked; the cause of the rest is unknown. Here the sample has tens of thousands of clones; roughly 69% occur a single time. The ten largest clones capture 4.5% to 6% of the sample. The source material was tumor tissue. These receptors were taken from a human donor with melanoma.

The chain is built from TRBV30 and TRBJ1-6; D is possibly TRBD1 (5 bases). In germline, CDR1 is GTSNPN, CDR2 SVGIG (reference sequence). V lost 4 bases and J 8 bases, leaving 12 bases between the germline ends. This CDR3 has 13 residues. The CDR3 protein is CAWTSGGYSPLHF. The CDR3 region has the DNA TGTGCCTGGACCTCGGGGGGTTATTCACCCCTCCACTTT. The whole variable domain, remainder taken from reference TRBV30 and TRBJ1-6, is SQTIHQWPATLVQPVGSPLSLECTVEGTSNPNLYWYRQAAGRGLQLLFYSVGIGQISSEVPQNLSASRPQDRQFILSSKKLLLSDSGFYLCAWTSGGYSPLHFGNGTRLTVT.

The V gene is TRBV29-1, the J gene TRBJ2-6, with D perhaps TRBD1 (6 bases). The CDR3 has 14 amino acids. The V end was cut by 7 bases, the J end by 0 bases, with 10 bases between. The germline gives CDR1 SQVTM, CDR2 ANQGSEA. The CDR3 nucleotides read TGCAGCGCCCTGGACAGCTCTGGGGCCAACGTCCTGACTTTC. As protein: CSALDSSGANVLTF.

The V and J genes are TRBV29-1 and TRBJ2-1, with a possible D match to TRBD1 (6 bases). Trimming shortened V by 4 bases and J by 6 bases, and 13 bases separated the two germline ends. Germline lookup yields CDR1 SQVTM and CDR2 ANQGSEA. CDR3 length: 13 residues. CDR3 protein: CSVGGRLLNEQFF. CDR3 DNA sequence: TGCAGCGTTGGGGGGCGCCTCCTCAATGAGCAGTTCTTC.

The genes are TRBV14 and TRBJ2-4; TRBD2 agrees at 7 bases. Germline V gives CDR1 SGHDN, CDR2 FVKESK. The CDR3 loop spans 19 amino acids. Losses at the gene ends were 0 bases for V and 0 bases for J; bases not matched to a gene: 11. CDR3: CASSQDPLGGTLAKNIQYF. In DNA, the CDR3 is TGTGCCAGCAGCCAAGATCCCCTCGGGGGGACTCTAGCCAAAAACATTCAGTACTTC.

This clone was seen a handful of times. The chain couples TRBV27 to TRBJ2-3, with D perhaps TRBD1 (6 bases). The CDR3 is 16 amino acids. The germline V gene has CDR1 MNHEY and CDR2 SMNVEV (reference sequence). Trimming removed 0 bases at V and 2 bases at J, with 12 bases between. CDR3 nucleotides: TGTGCCAGCAGTTTATCCCCGCAGGGGATCACAGATACGCAGTATTTT. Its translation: CASSLSPQGITDTQYF.

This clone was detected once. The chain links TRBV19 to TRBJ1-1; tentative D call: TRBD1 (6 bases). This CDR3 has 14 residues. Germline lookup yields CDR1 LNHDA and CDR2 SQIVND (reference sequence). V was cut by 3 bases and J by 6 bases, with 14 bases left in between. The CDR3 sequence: CASSMGTTFAEAFF. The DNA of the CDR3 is TGTGCCAGTAGTATGGGGACAACTTTTGCTGAAGCTTTCTTT.

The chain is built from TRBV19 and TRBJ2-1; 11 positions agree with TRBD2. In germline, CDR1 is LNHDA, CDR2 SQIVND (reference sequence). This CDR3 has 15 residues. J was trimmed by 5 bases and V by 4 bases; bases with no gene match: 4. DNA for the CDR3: TGTGCCAGTAGTACCACTAGCGGGGGTAACAATGAGCAGTTCTTC. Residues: CASSTTSGGNNEQFF.

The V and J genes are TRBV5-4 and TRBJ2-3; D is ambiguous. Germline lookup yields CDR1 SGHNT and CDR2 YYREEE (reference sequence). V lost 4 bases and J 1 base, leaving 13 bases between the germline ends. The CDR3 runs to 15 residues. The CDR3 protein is CASSPMRSRTDTQYF. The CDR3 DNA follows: TGTGCCAGCAGCCCCATGCGATCGCGCACAGATACGCAGTATTTT.

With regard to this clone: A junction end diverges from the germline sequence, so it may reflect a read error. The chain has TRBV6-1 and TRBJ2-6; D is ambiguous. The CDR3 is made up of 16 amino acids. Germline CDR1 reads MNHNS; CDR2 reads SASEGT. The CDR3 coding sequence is TGTGCCATCAGTGCGCCCGTGGGTTCTGGGGCCAACGTCCTGACTTTC. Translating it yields CAISAPVGSGANVLTF.

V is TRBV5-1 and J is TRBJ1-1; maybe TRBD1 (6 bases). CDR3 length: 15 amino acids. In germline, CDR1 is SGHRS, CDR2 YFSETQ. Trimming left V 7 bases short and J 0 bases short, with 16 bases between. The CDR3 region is CASSPGAALNTEAFF. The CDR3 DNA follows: TGCGCCAGCTCCCCGGGGGCTGCATTGAACACTGAAGCTTTCTTT.

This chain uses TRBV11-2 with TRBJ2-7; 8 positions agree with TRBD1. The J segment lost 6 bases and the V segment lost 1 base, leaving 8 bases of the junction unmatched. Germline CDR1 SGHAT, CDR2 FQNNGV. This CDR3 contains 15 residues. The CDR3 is CASSLGGQGLSEQYF. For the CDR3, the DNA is TGTGCCAGCAGCTTAGGAGGACAGGGCCTCAGCGAGCAGTACTTC. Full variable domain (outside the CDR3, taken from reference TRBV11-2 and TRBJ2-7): EAGVAQSPRYKIIEKRQSVAFWCNPISGHATLYWYQQILGQGPKLLIQFQNNGVVDDSQLPKDRFSAERLKGVDSTLKIQPAKLEDSAVYLCASSLGGQGLSEQYFGPGTRLTVT.

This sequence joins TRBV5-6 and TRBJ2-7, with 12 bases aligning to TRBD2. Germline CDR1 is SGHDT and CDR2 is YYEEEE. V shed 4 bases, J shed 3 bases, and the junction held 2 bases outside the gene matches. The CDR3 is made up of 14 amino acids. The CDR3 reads CASSGGLAGYEQYF. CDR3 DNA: TGTGCCAGCAGCGGGGGACTAGCGGGCTACGAGCAGTACTTC.

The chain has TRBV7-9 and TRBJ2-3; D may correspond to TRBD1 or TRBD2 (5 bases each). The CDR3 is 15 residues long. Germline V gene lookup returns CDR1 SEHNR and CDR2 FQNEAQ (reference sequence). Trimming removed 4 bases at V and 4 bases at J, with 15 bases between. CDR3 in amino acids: CASSSLTQGPDTQYF. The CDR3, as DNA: TGTGCCAGCAGCTCACTCACTCAGGGACCAGATACGCAGTATTTT.

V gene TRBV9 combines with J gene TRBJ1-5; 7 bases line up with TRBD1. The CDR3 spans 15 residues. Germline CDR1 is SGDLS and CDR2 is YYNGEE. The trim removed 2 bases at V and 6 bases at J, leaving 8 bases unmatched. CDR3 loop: CASSVRGGAGQPQHF. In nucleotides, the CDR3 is TGTGCCAGCAGCGTCAGGGGGGGGGCTGGTCAGCCCCAGCATTTT.

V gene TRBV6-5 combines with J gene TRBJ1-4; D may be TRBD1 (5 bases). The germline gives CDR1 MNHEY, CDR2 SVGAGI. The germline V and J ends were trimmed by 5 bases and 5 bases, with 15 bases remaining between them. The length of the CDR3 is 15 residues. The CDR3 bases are TGTGCCAGCAGTATTGACAGCTCCGGCAATGAAAAACTGTTTTTT. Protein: CASSIDSSGNEKLFF.

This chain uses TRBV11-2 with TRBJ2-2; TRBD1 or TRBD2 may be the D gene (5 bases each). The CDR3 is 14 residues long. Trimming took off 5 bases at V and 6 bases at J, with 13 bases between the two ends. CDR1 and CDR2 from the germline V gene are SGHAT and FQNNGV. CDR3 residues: CASSVGTEAGELFF. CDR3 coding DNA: TGTGCCAGCAGCGTAGGGACGGAGGCCGGGGAGCTGTTTTTT.

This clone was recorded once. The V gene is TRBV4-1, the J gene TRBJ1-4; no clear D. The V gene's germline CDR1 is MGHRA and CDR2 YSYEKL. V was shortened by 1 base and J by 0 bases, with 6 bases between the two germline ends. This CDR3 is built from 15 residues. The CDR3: CASSQARTTNEKLFF. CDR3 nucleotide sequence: TGCGCCAGCAGCCAAGCTCGGACAACTAATGAAAAACTGTTTTTT.

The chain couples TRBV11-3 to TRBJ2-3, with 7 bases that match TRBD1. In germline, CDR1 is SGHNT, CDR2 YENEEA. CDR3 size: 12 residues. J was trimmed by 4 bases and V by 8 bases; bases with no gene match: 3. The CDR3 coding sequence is TGTGCCAGCTCCCAGGGGGCAGATACGCAGTATTTT. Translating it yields CASSQGADTQYF.

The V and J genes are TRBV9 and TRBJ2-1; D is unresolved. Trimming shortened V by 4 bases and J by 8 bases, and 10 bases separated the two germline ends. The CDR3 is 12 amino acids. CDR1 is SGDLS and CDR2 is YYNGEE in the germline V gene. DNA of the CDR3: TGTGCCAGCAGCCCAAATCTCGATGAGCAGTTCTTC. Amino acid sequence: CASSPNLDEQFF.

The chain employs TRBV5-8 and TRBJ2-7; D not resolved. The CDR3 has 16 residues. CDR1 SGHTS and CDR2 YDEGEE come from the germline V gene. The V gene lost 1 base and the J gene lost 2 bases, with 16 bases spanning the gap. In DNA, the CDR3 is TGTGCCAGCAGCTTGATCGGCGGCTTAGTCGCCTACGAGCAGTACTTC. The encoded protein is CASSLIGGLVAYEQYF.

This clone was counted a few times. CDR3 sequence (DNA): TGTGCCAGCTCACCAGCCAATTTCGGTACTGAAGCTTTCTTT. Translated: CASSPANFGTEAFF. The chain carries TRBV18 and TRBJ1-1; D gene uncertain. The length of the CDR3 is 14 residues. Trimming pared 2 bases from V and 5 bases from J, leaving 12 bases between. From germline, CDR1 is KGHSH and CDR2 LQKENI. Based on the CDR3 plus reference TRBV18 and TRBJ1-1, the full variable domain is NAGVMQNPRHLVRRRGQEARLRCSPMKGHSHVYWYRQLPEEGLKFMVYLQKENIIDESGMPKERFSAEFPKEGPSILRIQQVVRGDSAAYFCASSPANFGTEAFFGQGTRLTVV.

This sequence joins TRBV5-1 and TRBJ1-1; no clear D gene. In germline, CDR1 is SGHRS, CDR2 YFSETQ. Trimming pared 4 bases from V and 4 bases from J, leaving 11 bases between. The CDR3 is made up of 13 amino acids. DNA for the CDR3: TGCGCCAGCAGCCCTGGGATGGGCACTGAAGCTTTCTTT. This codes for CASSPGMGTEAFF.

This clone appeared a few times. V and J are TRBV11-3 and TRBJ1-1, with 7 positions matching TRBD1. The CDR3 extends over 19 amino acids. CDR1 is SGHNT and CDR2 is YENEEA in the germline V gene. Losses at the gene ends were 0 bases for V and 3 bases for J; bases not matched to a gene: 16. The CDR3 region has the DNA TGTGCCAGCAGCTTAGATATGAGGAAGGGGGCGCCGTCGGACACTGAAGCTTTCTTT. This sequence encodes CASSLDMRKGAPSDTEAFF.

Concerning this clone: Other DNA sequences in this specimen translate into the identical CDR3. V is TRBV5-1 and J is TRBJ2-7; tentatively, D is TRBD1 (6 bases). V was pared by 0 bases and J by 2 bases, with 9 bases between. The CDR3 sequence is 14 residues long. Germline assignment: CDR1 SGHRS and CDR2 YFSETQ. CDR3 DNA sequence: TGCGCCAGCAGCTTGGGGACAGCCGCCTACGAGCAGTACTTC. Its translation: CASSLGTAAYEQYF. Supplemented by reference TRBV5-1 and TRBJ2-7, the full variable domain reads KAGVTQTPRYLIKTRGQQVTLSCSPISGHRSVSWYQQTPGQGLQFLFEYFSETQRNKGNFPGRFSGRQFSNSRSEMNVSTLELGDSALYLCASSLGTAAYEQYFGPGTRLTVT.

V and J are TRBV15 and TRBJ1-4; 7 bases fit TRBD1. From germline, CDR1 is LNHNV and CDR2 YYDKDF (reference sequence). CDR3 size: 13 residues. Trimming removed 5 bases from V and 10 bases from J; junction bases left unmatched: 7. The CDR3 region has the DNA TGTGCCACCAGCGACAGGGTGCCTGGAAAACTGTTTTTT. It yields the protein CATSDRVPGKLFF. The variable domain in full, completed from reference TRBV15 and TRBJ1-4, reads DAMVIQNPRYQVTQFGKPVTLSCSQTLNHNVMYWYQQKSSQAPKLLFHYYDKDFNNEADTPDNFQSRRPNTSFCFLDIRSPGLGDTAMYLCATSDRVPGKLFFGSGTQLSVL.

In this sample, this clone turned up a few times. The CDR3 DNA is TGTGCCAGCAGTCTCCTTGGACTCCCGAACGAGCAGTACTTC. Protein: CASSLLGLPNEQYF. The chain recombines TRBV28 with TRBJ2-7; TRBD2 is a possible D gene (5 bases). V dropped 5 bases and J dropped 5 bases, with 16 bases sitting between them. The CDR3 contains 14 residues. Germline V CDR1 and CDR2: MDHEN, SYDVKM.

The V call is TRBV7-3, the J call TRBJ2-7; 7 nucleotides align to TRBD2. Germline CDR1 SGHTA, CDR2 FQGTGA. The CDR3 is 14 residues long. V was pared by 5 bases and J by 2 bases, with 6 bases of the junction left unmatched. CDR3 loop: CASSPGGGTYEQYF. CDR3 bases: TGTGCCAGCAGCCCTGGGGGAGGGACCTACGAGCAGTACTTC.

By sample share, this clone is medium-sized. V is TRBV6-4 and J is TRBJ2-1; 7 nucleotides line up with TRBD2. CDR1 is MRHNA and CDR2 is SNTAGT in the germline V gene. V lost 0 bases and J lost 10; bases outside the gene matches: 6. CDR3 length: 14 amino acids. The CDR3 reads CASSDSLQTSEQFF. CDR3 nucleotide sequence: TGTGCCAGCAGTGACTCGCTCCAGACTAGCGAGCAGTTCTTC.

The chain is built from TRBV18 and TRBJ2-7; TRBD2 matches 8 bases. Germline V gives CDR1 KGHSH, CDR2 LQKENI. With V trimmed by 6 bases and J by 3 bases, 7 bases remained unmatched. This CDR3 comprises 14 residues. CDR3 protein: CASSAGGARYEQYF. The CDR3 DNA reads TGTGCCAGCTCCGCCGGGGGGGCACGCTACGAGCAGTACTTC.

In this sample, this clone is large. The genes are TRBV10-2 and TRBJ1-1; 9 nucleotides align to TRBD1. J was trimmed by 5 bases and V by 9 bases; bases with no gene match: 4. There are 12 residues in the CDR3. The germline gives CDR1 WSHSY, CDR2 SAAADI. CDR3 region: CASSQGATEAFF. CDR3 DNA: TGCGCCAGTTCACAGGGGGCAACTGAAGCTTTCTTT.

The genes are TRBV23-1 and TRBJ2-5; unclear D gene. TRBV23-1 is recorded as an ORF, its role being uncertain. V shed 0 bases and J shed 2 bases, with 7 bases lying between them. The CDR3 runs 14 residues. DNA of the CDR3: TGCGCCAGCAGTCAATCGAACGGGCAAGAGACCCAGTACTTC. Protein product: CASSQSNGQETQYF.